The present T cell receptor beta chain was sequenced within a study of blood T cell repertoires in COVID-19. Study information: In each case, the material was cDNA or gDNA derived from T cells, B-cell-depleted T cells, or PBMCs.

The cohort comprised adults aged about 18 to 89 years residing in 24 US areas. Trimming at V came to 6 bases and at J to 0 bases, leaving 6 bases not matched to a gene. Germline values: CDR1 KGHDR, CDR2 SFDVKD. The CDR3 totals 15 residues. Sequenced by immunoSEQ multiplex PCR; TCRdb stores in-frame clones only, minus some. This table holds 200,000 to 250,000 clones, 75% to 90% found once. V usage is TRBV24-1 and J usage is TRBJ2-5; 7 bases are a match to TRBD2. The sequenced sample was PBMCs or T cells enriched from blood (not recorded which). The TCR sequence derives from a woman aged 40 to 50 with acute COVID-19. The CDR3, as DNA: TGTGCCACCAGTCGGGAGGCGGGATACCAAGAGACCCAGTACTTC. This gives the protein CATSREAGYQETQYF.